This TCR beta chain came from a study of blood T cell repertoires in COVID-19. Study information: Both acute and convalescent COVID-19 samples were obtained from the United States, Italy and Spain. T cells, B-cell-depleted T cells, or PBMCs provided the cDNA or gDNA that served as material.

Clones were read by immunoSEQ multiplex PCR, and TCRdb kept only the in-frame ones, dropping some. The sample lists approximately 280,000 clones, nearly 90% occurring once. The trim removed 4 bases at V and 6 bases at J, leaving 8 bases unmatched. Germline values: CDR1 SGDLS, CDR2 YYNGEE. The CDR3 length is 15 residues. The clonotype was recovered from a woman aged 60-75 years who had recovered from COVID-19. The sample taken for sequencing was PBMCs or T cells enriched from blood (not recorded which). V is TRBV9 and J is TRBJ1-1; 11 bases agree with TRBD1. The CDR3: CASSPRDRGSPEAFF. DNA for the CDR3: TGTGCCAGCAGCCCCCGGGACAGGGGGTCGCCTGAAGCTTTCTTT.